This TCR beta chain was identified in a study of CD8+CD57+ T cells in acquired aplastic anemia. With regard to this clonotype: Its antigen is unknown.

Genomic DNA provided the template from which TCR beta VDJ and CDR3 profiles were obtained. TCRdb redid the calling of the reads with MiXCR, one entry per CDR3 protein. The data show 150,000 to 200,000 distinct CDR3 sequences, with 64% seen just once and roughly 46% held by the top ten. Between the trimmed V and J ends, which lost 1 base and 7 bases, there was a span of 10 bases. CDR3 size: 13 residues. General study points: Roughly 27 sequences, all CD8+ CDR3, were shared between patients and controls.

This clonotype originated in a human donor with severe aplastic anemia or a healthy control (not recorded which). The chain carries TRBV12-3 or TRBV12-4 and TRBJ1-2; maybe TRBD1 (6 bases). Material: sorted CD4+, CD8+, or CD8+CD57+ T cells (not recorded which) from PBMCs. CDR3 in amino acids: CASSLEQGFGYTF. CDR3 nucleotides: TGTGCCAGCAGTTTAGAACAGGGCTTTGGCTACACCTTC.